This TCR beta chain was sequenced in a study of cytomegalovirus exposure and HLA in healthy donors. Study information: Some 80 million unique TCR sequences came from HLA-typed donors in an early release. Whole-study findings and limits: In vitro experiments confirmed that a few CMV-associated chains were specific for CMV antigens. A later analysis linked a missense variant in DCLRE1C to the trimming of TCR beta V and J genes.

Regarding donors, all were healthy bone marrow donors. PCR was performed using 60 Vbeta and 13 Jbeta primers. Clones were sequenced by immunoSEQ multiplex PCR, and TCRdb holds only the in-frame ones, with some missing. The sample holds around 60,000 clones, 70% to 80% seen once. J gave up 4 bases and V 2 bases, and 2 bases lay outside the gene matches. This CDR3 is 14 amino acids long. Germline V gene lookup returns CDR1 MNHEY and CDR2 SVGAGI. The sample holds a few counts of this clone. Its antigen is undetermined. The sample consisted of PBMCs. This chain connects TRBV6-5 to TRBJ1-2, with 9 bases identical to TRBD1. This receptor was taken from a man aged 50 to 59 in good health and CMV-seropositive. CDR3 coding DNA: TGTGCCAGCAGTTACGGGACAGGGATCTATGGCTACACCTTC. Translating it yields CASSYGTGIYGYTF.